The rows below give T cell receptor beta chains drawn from one sample of a study of CD8 T cells in Susac syndrome. TCRdb reanalysed the immunoSEQ multiplex PCR reads using MiXCR and keeps one entry per CDR3 protein. The data hold 150,000 to 200,000 distinct CDR3 sequences, with 94% observed a single time. The sequencing sample was made of CD4+ T cells from PBMCs. These TCRs come from a human donor with Susac syndrome. Each CDR3 is given with its conserved first and last residue. Each record gives: clone size, J gene, V gene, CDR3 protein. Only some rows state a clone size, as once, few, many or a class for expanded clones.

>NA|TRBJ2-3|TRBV30
CAWGALAGNTDTQYF
>NA|TRBJ2-3|TRBV2
CASSGHRASTDTQYF
>NA|TRBJ2-3|TRBV4-3
CASSQGASGGGDTQYF
>NA|TRBJ2-1|TRBV3-1
CASSQVASGNEQFF
>NA|TRBJ1-2|TRBV2
CASSEHGLRGYTF
>NA|TRBJ2-3|TRBV4-3
CASSQAGGGDSQWTDTQYF
>once|TRBJ1-2|TRBV24-1
CATSSDRDNHGYTF
>NA|TRBJ2-1|TRBV29-1
CSGATDRGQYNEQFF
>NA|TRBJ2-7|TRBV7-9
CASSPIGGFAYEQYF
>NA|TRBJ2-3|TRBV6-2/TRBV6-3
CASTFGWEYTQYF
>once|TRBJ2-5|TRBV9
CASSFSTQQETQYF
>NA|TRBJ2-5|TRBV7-9
CASRRYYSGGETQYF
>NA|TRBJ2-7|TRBV25-1
CASSETGAPYEQYF
>NA|TRBJ1-1|TRBV29-1
CSVEDLSAFF
>NA|TRBJ1-4|TRBV12-3/TRBV12-4
CASSLRGEKLFF
>once|TRBJ1-2|TRBV12-5
CASGLVTGTGFYGYTF